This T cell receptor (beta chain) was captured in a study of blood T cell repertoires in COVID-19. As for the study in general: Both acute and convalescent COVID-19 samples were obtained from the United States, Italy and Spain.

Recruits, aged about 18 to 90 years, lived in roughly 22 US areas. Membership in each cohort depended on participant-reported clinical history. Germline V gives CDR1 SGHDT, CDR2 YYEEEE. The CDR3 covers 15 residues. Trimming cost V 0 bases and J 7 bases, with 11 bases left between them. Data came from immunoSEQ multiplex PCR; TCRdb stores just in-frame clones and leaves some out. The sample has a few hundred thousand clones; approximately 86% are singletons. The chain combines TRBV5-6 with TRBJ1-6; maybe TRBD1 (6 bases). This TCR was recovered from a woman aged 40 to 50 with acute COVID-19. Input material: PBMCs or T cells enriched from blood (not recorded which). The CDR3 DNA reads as TGTGCCAGCAGCTTGGTAACAGGGCAAAATTCACCCCTCCACTTT. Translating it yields CASSLVTGQNSPLHF.